Listed below are T cell receptor beta chains from one sample, sequenced in a study of blood T cell repertoires in COVID-19. The method was immunoSEQ multiplex PCR; TCRdb's version includes in-frame clones alone and lacks a portion of them. Here the sample spans about 190,000 clones, approximately 88% being singletons. The material sequenced was PBMCs or T cells enriched from blood (not recorded which). Every receptor here comes from a woman in her 30s who had recovered from COVID-19. The CDR3 runs from the conserved cysteine through the conserved F or W. Fields, in order: D gene, clone size, J gene, V gene, CDR3 DNA, CDR3 protein. The D gene is left open where the match is weak. Clone size, where shown, is once, few, many, or a class for clones that have expanded.

D: .
size: .
J: TRBJ1-1
V: TRBV5-4
DNA: TGTGCCAGCAGCTTGGCCTGGCAGGGTGGTGAAGCTTTCTTT
CDR3: CASSLAWQGGEAFF

D: TRBD2
size: .
J: TRBJ2-1
V: TRBV19
DNA: TGTGCCAGTAGTGCAGGACTAGCGGGAGTAGAAAATGAGCAGTTCTTC
CDR3: CASSAGLAGVENEQFF

D: TRBD2
size: .
J: TRBJ2-5
V: TRBV7-9
DNA: TGTGCCAGCAGCACCAGGACTAGCGGGGAGCAAGAGACCCAGTACTTC
CDR3: CASSTRTSGEQETQYF

D: TRBD1
size: .
J: TRBJ1-2
V: TRBV6-5
DNA: TGTGCCAGCGGGACAGGGCGCGGCTACACCTTC
CDR3: CASGTGRGYTF

D: .
size: .
J: TRBJ1-1
V: TRBV5-1
DNA: TGCGCCAGCAGCTTGGCGTCCGGGAACACTGAAGCTTTCTTT
CDR3: CASSLASGNTEAFF

D: TRBD2
size: .
J: TRBJ2-5
V: TRBV5-4
DNA: TGTGCCAGCAGCACGCCGGGCCGGGGGGGCCAAGAGACCCAGTACTTC
CDR3: CASSTPGRGGQETQYF

D: .
size: once
J: TRBJ1-1
V: TRBV6-5
DNA: TGTGCCAGCAGTTACTCGATAGGGGTCACTGAAGCTTTCTTT
CDR3: CASSYSIGVTEAFF

D: .
size: many
J: TRBJ2-1
V: TRBV5-1
DNA: TGCGCCAGCAGCTTGTTCAAGGGGTACAATGAGCAGTTCTTC
CDR3: CASSLFKGYNEQFF

D: .
size: .
J: TRBJ1-1
V: TRBV19
DNA: TGTGCCAGTAGTCTCGGTGGGGCGAACACTGAAGCTTTCTTT
CDR3: CASSLGGANTEAFF

D: .
size: few
J: TRBJ2-2
V: TRBV2
DNA: TGTGCCAGCAGTGAAGCTGACTTTAACACCGGGGAGCTGTTTTTT
CDR3: CASSEADFNTGELFF

D: .
size: .
J: TRBJ2-7
V: TRBV3-1/TRBV3-2
DNA: TGTGCCAGCAGCCAAAAGGTAGCGGCCTGGTCCGAGCAGTACTTC
CDR3: CASSQKVAAWSEQYF

D: .
size: .
J: TRBJ1-1
V: TRBV11-3
DNA: TGTGCCAGCAGCCAAGGTGGGGGGACTGAAGCTTTCTTT
CDR3: CASSQGGGTEAFF

D: TRBD2
size: .
J: TRBJ2-5
V: TRBV6-1
DNA: TGTGCCAGCAGTGCGTCTAGCGGGGGGGCAGTTGTGGAGACCCAGTACTTC
CDR3: CASSASSGGAVVETQYF

D: TRBD2
size: .
J: TRBJ2-3
V: TRBV4-1
DNA: TGCGCCAGCAGCCAAGCGACTAGCGCTAAAACAGATACGCAGTATTTT
CDR3: CASSQATSAKTDTQYF

D: .
size: few
J: TRBJ2-2
V: TRBV7-3
DNA: TGTGCCAGCAGCTTTACGGGGACACAGACCGGGGAGCTGTTTTTT
CDR3: CASSFTGTQTGELFF

D: TRBD2
size: .
J: TRBJ2-7
V: TRBV5-6
DNA: TGTGCCAGCAGCTTGGCGGGGGGGATCTACGAGCAGTACTTC
CDR3: CASSLAGGIYEQYF

D: .
size: once
J: TRBJ2-3
V: TRBV5-1
DNA: TGCGCCAGCAGCTTGGATGGTAGCGGTATGACAGATACGCAGTATTTT
CDR3: CASSLDGSGMTDTQYF

D: TRBD1
size: .
J: TRBJ1-5
V: TRBV10-3
DNA: TGTGCCATCAGTGAACAGGGGCAACAGCCCCAGCATTTT
CDR3: CAISEQGQQPQHF

D: TRBD2
size: .
J: TRBJ2-3
V: TRBV5-5
DNA: TGTGCCAGCAACATACTAGCGGGGGGGTTCACAGATACGCAGTATTTT
CDR3: CASNILAGGFTDTQYF

D: .
size: .
J: TRBJ1-2
V: TRBV7-9
DNA: TGTGCCAGCAGCTTAGGCGGGGAAGGATATGGCTACACCTTC
CDR3: CASSLGGEGYGYTF

D: TRBD1
size: .
J: TRBJ1-2
V: TRBV4-2
DNA: TGTGCCAGCAGCCAAGAAAACAGGGGGGTTAGCTATGGCTACACCTTC
CDR3: CASSQENRGVSYGYTF

D: .
size: .
J: TRBJ2-3
V: TRBV14
DNA: TGTGCCAGCAGCCAAGAAGCGGGTTTCACAGATACGCAGTATTTT
CDR3: CASSQEAGFTDTQYF

D: .
size: .
J: TRBJ1-1
V: TRBV5-1
DNA: TGCGCCAGCAGCTTAGGGACACTTGGGGAAGCTTTCTTT
CDR3: CASSLGTLGEAFF

D: .
size: .
J: TRBJ2-2
V: TRBV28
DNA: TGTGCCAGCAGTTTTCACAGCACCGGGGAGCTGTTTTTT
CDR3: CASSFHSTGELFF

D: TRBD2
size: .
J: TRBJ2-5
V: TRBV24-1
DNA: TGTGCCACCAGTGATCCAGCGGGGGGCGGAGAGACCCAGTACTTC
CDR3: CATSDPAGGGETQYF

D: TRBD1
size: once
J: TRBJ2-2
V: TRBV5-1
DNA: TGCGCCAGCAGCTTGTTACCGACAGGGACAACCGGGGAGCTGTTTTTT
CDR3: CASSLLPTGTTGELFF

D: .
size: .
J: TRBJ1-4
V: TRBV5-5
DNA: TGTGCCAGCAGCTCCCACTCTGGTGAAAAACTGTTTTTT
CDR3: CASSSHSGEKLFF

D: TRBD2
size: .
J: TRBJ2-3
V: TRBV10-3
DNA: TGTGCCATCAGTAAGCGGGGGACTAGCGGGGGATCCAACACAGATACGCAGTATTTT
CDR3: CAISKRGTSGGSNTDTQYF

D: TRBD1
size: .
J: TRBJ1-5
V: TRBV18
DNA: TGTGCCAGCTCACCACCGGGACAGCGGAATCAGCCCCAGCATTTT
CDR3: CASSPPGQRNQPQHF

D: TRBD1
size: .
J: TRBJ2-5
V: TRBV27
DNA: TGTGCCATCGCCAGAGACAGGGGGTCAGAGACCCAGTACTTC
CDR3: CAIARDRGSETQYF

D: .
size: .
J: TRBJ2-5
V: TRBV28
DNA: TGTGCCATCGGGCGGGCGGTGGCCCAGTACTTC
CDR3: CAIGRAVAQYF

D: .
size: .
J: TRBJ1-2
V: TRBV4-1
DNA: TGCGCCAGCAGTCAGAACGGGGTCTATGGCTACACCTTC
CDR3: CASSQNGVYGYTF

D: TRBD2
size: .
J: TRBJ2-1
V: TRBV11-3
DNA: TGTGCCAGCAGCTTAGGCAGCGGGGGGGCCAATGAGCAGTTCTTC
CDR3: CASSLGSGGANEQFF

D: .
size: .
J: TRBJ1-6
V: TRBV23-1
DNA: TGCGCCAGCAGTTTCTTGGGGGCGAAGTATAATTCACCCCTCCACTTT
CDR3: CASSFLGAKYNSPLHF

D: TRBD2
size: .
J: TRBJ2-2
V: TRBV11-3
DNA: TGTGCCAGCAGTCCCCTGGGGGGGTCCGGGGAGCTGTTTTTT
CDR3: CASSPLGGSGELFF

D: .
size: .
J: TRBJ1-5
V: TRBV28
DNA: TGTGCCAGCACCCAGGGTAGCCAGCCCCAGCATTTT
CDR3: CASTQGSQPQHF

D: TRBD2
size: .
J: TRBJ2-7
V: TRBV5-1
DNA: TGCGCCAGCAGCTTGGGAGGGACTAGCGGCTACGAGCAGTACTTC
CDR3: CASSLGGTSGYEQYF

D: .
size: .
J: TRBJ1-1
V: TRBV2
DNA: TGTGCCAGCAGGGCCCAGAACACTGAAGCTTTCTTT
CDR3: CASRAQNTEAFF

D: TRBD2
size: .
J: TRBJ2-7
V: TRBV27
DNA: TGTGCCAGCAGTTCTGGCGGGAGAAGGGCCGAGCAGTACTTC
CDR3: CASSSGGRRAEQYF

D: .
size: once
J: TRBJ2-2
V: TRBV5-1
DNA: TGCGCCAGCAGCTTGGGCCAGGCTTTGAACACCGGGGAGCTGTTTTTT
CDR3: CASSLGQALNTGELFF

D: TRBD2
size: .
J: TRBJ2-7
V: TRBV29-1
DNA: TGCAGCGCGGGAGCGGGGGAAAGCTCCTACGAGCAGTACTTC
CDR3: CSAGAGESSYEQYF

D: .
size: .
J: TRBJ2-3
V: TRBV9
DNA: TGTGCCAGCAGCCCCCCCGGGAGTACGCAGTATTTT
CDR3: CASSPPGSTQYF

D: TRBD1
size: .
J: TRBJ2-5
V: TRBV4-1
DNA: TGCGCCAGCAGCCAAGGGGGACAGGGGATTCACGAGACCCAGTACTTC
CDR3: CASSQGGQGIHETQYF

D: TRBD2
size: .
J: TRBJ2-5
V: TRBV5-8
DNA: TGTGCCAGCAGCTACCCTACTGGACTAGCGGGGACAGAGACCCAGTACTTC
CDR3: CASSYPTGLAGTETQYF

D: TRBD1
size: .
J: TRBJ2-7
V: TRBV4-1
DNA: TGCGCCAGCAGCCAAGTACAGGGGGGACTGAGAGCCTACGAGCAGTACTTC
CDR3: CASSQVQGGLRAYEQYF

D: .
size: .
J: TRBJ2-2
V: TRBV20-1
DNA: TGCAGTGCACCCGTTAGCGGGGAGCTGTTTTTT
CDR3: CSAPVSGELFF

D: TRBD2
size: .
J: TRBJ2-1
V: TRBV19
DNA: TGTGCCAGTAGGACTAGCGGGAGTTATAATGAGCAGTTCTTC
CDR3: CASRTSGSYNEQFF

D: .
size: .
J: TRBJ1-5
V: TRBV2
DNA: TGTGCCAGCAGTTCCCGGGAAGGCAATCAGCCCCAGCATTTT
CDR3: CASSSREGNQPQHF

D: TRBD2
size: once
J: TRBJ2-5
V: TRBV3-1/TRBV3-2
DNA: TGTGCCAGCAGCCCCCTGGGGACTAGCGGGGGGAGTAGGGGCAAAGAGACCCAGTACTTC
CDR3: CASSPLGTSGGSRGKETQYF

D: .
size: few
J: TRBJ2-5
V: TRBV7-8
DNA: TGTGCCAGCAGCTCGGAAGAGACCCAGTACTTC
CDR3: CASSSEETQYF